This T cell receptor (beta chain) was obtained from a study of blood T cell repertoires in COVID-19. As for the study in general: The study drew acute and convalescent COVID-19 samples from the United States, Italy and Spain. PBMCs, B-cell-depleted T cells, or T cells were the source of the cDNA or gDNA that made up the material.

Germline V CDR1 and CDR2: SGHRS, YFSETQ. V gave up 1 base and J gave up 6 bases; unmatched junction bases: 4. This CDR3 is built from 15 residues. As processed by the authors: The authors estimated nucleated cell counts from reference gene primer amplification. Clones were sequenced by immunoSEQ multiplex PCR, and TCRdb holds only the in-frame ones, with some missing. Clone size and V and J calls were adopted from that table, with D and trimming inferred from the DNA. The sample lists 150,000 to 200,000 clones, roughly 78% seen once, with approximately 3% in the top ten. This sequence joins TRBV5-1 and TRBJ1-4, with TRBD1 identical over 9 bases. The source is a woman of 80 years or more with active or convalescent COVID-19. The sequenced sample consisted of peripheral blood. The CDR3 DNA reads as TGCGCCAGCAGCTTGACAGGGGGCGGGTATGAAAAACTGTTTTTT. This gives the protein CASSLTGGGYEKLFF. Looking up the rest from reference TRBV5-1 and TRBJ1-4 gives the full variable domain: KAGVTQTPRYLIKTRGQQVTLSCSPISGHRSVSWYQQTPGQGLQFLFEYFSETQRNKGNFPGRFSGRQFSNSRSEMNVSTLELGDSALYLCASSLTGGGYEKLFFGSGTQLSVL.